These 16 T cell receptor beta chains originate from one sample sequenced in a study of T cells in tuberculosis (dated by TCRdb to 2016 to 2019). Receptor amplification or capture employed the immunoSEQ multiplex PCR assay. This immuneACCESS table, as held by TCRdb, lists in-frame sequences with V and J called but not all clones. Of the missing ones, under half trace to an unresolved V gene in checked studies; the others have no known cause. For this sample the table gives tens of thousands of clones, of which about 96% were detected only once. The ten largest clones represent less than 9.5% of the sample. Sequencing was performed on PBMCs. The origin of the receptors is a donor between 10 and 35 years old with latent tuberculosis or without tuberculosis infection.

The V gene is TRBV19, the J gene TRBJ1-6; 10 nucleotides align to TRBD1. Germline V gene data show CDR1 as LNHDA and CDR2 as SQIVND (reference sequence). Germline trimming cut 3 bases from V and 9 bases from J; bases unmatched to any gene: 2. This CDR3 has 14 residues. CDR3 sequence reads: CASSMGQGLSPLHF. CDR3 DNA: TGTGCCAGTAGTATGGGACAGGGGCTTTCACCCCTCCACTTT.

The chain recombines TRBV4-2 with TRBJ2-7; 7 positions match TRBD1. Germline assignment: CDR1 LGHNA and CDR2 YNFKEQ. J gave up 10 bases and V 2 bases, and 14 bases lay outside the gene matches. The length of the CDR3 is 15 residues. CDR3 region: CASSQMKGADREQYF. CDR3 in DNA: TGTGCCAGCAGCCAAATGAAAGGGGCTGACAGGGAACAGTACTTC.

This rearrangement joins TRBV19 to TRBJ2-5; D may be TRBD1 (5 bases). In germline, CDR1 is LNHDA, CDR2 SQIVND (reference sequence). V lost 7 bases and J lost 6, with 24 bases in between. The CDR3 contains 16 residues. DNA of the CDR3: TGTGCCAGTATCAGGGCGACCGAAGGTTTAGAGAAGACCCAGTACTTC. The encoded protein is CASIRATEGLEKTQYF.

This clone was observed once. This chain links TRBV7-8 with TRBJ1-1; D perhaps matches TRBD1 (6 bases). The CDR3 loop spans 12 amino acids. Per the germline V gene, CDR1 is SGHVS and CDR2 is FQNEAQ. Trimming pared 4 bases from V and 5 bases from J, leaving 8 bases between. The DNA of the CDR3 is TGTGCCAGCAGCTCCCAGGGGACTGAAGCTTTCTTT. This gives the protein CASSSQGTEAFF.

The chain combines TRBV5-1 with TRBJ2-7; weak D call: TRBD1 (5 bases). The CDR3 is 17 residues long. CDR1 is SGHRS, CDR2 YFSETQ, per germline. V was trimmed by 0 bases and J by 2 bases, leaving 18 bases between them. CDR3 sequence (DNA): TGCGCCAGCAGCTTGGCCAGGGTGGGGCAGGCCGCCTACGAGCAGTACTTC. It translates to CASSLARVGQAAYEQYF.

The chain employs TRBV9 and TRBJ2-7; 7 nucleotides match TRBD1. The CDR3 is 17 amino acids. The V gene's germline CDR1 is SGDLS and CDR2 YYNGEE. V gave up 3 bases and J gave up 4 bases; unmatched junction bases: 16. The CDR3 reads CASSGGRGQSIGYEQYF. The CDR3 nucleotides are TGTGCCAGCAGCGGCGGCAGGGGACAGTCAATAGGGTACGAGCAGTACTTC.

This chain joins TRBV5-1 and TRBJ1-1, with D maybe TRBD1 (6 bases). The CDR3 is 16 amino acids. Looked up from germline, CDR1 is SGHRS and CDR2 is YFSETQ. Trimming took 4 bases from V and 0 from J, leaving 16 bases between them. CDR3 DNA: TGCGCCAGCAGCCAAGGACAGACAATTATGAACACTGAAGCTTTCTTT. This codes for CASSQGQTIMNTEAFF.

The chain links TRBV2 to TRBJ2-3; 7 bases match TRBD2. V shed 4 bases and J 3 bases; nucleotides not matched to a gene: 10. Germline V gives CDR1 SNHLY, CDR2 FYNNEI. The CDR3 has 16 residues. CDR3 residues: CASSARRRRGTDTQYF. The CDR3, as DNA: TGTGCCAGCAGTGCAAGACGAAGGCGGGGGACAGATACGCAGTATTTT.

Only one count was recorded for this clone. The CDR3 here is CASAKDGSWSDTQYF. The CDR3 coding sequence is TGTGCCAGCGCCAAGGACGGGAGTTGGTCAGATACGCAGTATTTT. This sequence joins TRBV25-1 and TRBJ2-3; a weak D match, TRBD2 (6 bases). CDR3 length: 15 residues. The V end lost 8 bases, the J end lost 4 bases, and 19 bases lay between the germline ends. Germline loops: CDR1 MGHDK, CDR2 SYGVNS. The full variable domain, completed using reference TRBV25-1 and TRBJ2-3, is EADIYQTPRYLVIGTGKKITLECSQTMGHDKMYWYQQDPGMELHLIHYSYGVNSTEKGDLSSESTVSRIRTEHFPLTLESARPSHTSQYLCASAKDGSWSDTQYFGPGTRLTVL.

The genes are TRBV11-2 and TRBJ1-2; 7 bases match TRBD1. Germline-derived CDR1 and CDR2 are SGHAT and FQNNGV. CDR3 length equals 13 residues. V was clipped by 4 bases and J by 7 bases; unmatched bases: 6. CDR3: CASSSTGRFGYTF. The CDR3, as DNA: TGTGCCAGCAGCTCGACAGGGAGATTTGGCTACACCTTC.

This chain uses TRBV11-1 with TRBJ1-1, with a possible D match to TRBD1 (6 bases). The CDR3 has 15 residues. CDR1 is SGHAT and CDR2 is FQDESV in the germline V gene (reference sequence). The germline V and J ends were trimmed by 5 bases and 0 bases, with 13 bases remaining between them. The CDR3 DNA is TGTGCCAGCAGCCTCACCGGGACAATGAACACTGAAGCTTTCTTT. It is translated as CASSLTGTMNTEAFF.

The V gene is TRBV5-1, the J gene TRBJ1-1, with TRBD1 as a possible D gene (6 bases). Germline V lookup: CDR1 SGHRS, CDR2 YFSETQ. Trimming left V 4 bases short and J 4 bases short, with 17 bases between. The CDR3 consists of 15 residues. Written as DNA, the CDR3 is TGCGCCAGCAGCCGCACTGCAGGGGAGGGCACTGAAGCTTTCTTT. It translates to CASSRTAGEGTEAFF.

The chain combines TRBV14 with TRBJ2-2; D may be TRBD2 (6 bases). V was pared by 3 bases and J by 7 bases, with 15 bases between. Looked up from germline, CDR1 is SGHDN and CDR2 is FVKESK. The CDR3 spans 15 residues. The CDR3 loop is CASSHRDLVLGELFF. The DNA of the CDR3 is TGTGCCAGCAGCCACAGGGACTTAGTTCTCGGGGAGCTGTTTTTT.

The J gene is TRBJ2-1, the V gene TRBV14, with 9 bases matching TRBD2. The CDR3 totals 15 residues. Germline values: CDR1 SGHDN, CDR2 FVKESK. V was clipped by 4 bases and J by 3 bases; unmatched bases: 4. CDR3 amino acids: CASSPGLALYNEQFF. The DNA for the CDR3 is TGTGCCAGCAGCCCTGGACTAGCGCTCTACAATGAGCAGTTCTTC.

The chain links TRBV10-1 to TRBJ1-2, with D perhaps TRBD1 (5 bases). Germline loops: CDR1 WNHNN, CDR2 SYGVQD (reference sequence). V lost 2 bases and J 7 bases, leaving 11 bases between the germline ends. The CDR3 runs to 13 residues. The CDR3 DNA follows: TGCGCCAGCAGTGAGGCTAGGGGCACTGGCTACACCTTC. It yields the protein CASSEARGTGYTF.

V usage is TRBV2 and J usage is TRBJ1-2, with D unclear. Trimming took off 7 bases at V and 5 bases at J, with 11 bases between the two ends. CDR3 size: 12 residues. Germline V gives CDR1 SNHLY, CDR2 FYNNEI. The CDR3 spells CASTRQIYGYTF. Written as DNA, the CDR3 is TGTGCCAGCACTAGGCAGATTTATGGCTACACCTTC.